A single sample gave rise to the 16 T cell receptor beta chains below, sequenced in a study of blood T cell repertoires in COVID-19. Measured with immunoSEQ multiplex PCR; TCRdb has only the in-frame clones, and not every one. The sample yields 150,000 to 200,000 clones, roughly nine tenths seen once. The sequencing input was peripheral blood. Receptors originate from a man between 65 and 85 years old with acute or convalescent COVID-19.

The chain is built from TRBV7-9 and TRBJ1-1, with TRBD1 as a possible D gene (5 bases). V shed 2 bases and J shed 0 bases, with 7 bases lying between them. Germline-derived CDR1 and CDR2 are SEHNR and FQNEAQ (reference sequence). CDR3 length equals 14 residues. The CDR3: CASSLLQVNTEAFF. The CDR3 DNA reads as TGTGCCAGCAGCTTACTACAGGTGAACACTGAAGCTTTCTTT.

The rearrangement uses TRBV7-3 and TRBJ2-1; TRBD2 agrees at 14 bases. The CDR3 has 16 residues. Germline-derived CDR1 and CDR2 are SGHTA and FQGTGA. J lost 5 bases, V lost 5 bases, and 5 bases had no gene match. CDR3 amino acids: CASSPGLAGGHNEQFF. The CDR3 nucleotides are TGTGCCAGCAGCCCCGGACTAGCGGGAGGTCACAATGAGCAGTTCTTC.

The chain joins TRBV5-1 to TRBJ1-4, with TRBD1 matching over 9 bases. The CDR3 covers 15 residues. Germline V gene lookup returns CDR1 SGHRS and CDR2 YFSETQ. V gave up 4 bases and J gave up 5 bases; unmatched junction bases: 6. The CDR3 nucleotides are TGCGCCAGCAGCGACCCACAGGGGGCAAATGAAAAACTGTTTTTT. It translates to CASSDPQGANEKLFF.

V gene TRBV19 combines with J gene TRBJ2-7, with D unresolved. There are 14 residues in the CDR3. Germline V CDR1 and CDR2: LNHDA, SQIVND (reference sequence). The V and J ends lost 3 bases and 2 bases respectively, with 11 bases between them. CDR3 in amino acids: CASSIRLQPYEQYF. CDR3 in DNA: TGTGCCAGTAGTATCCGACTTCAACCCTACGAGCAGTACTTC.

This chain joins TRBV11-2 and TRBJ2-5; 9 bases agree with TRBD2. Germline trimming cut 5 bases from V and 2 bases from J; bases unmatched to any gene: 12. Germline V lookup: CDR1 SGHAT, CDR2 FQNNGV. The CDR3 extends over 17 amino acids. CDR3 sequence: CASSAIAGANLQETQYF. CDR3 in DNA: TGTGCCAGCAGCGCAATAGCGGGGGCGAATTTACAAGAGACCCAGTACTTC.

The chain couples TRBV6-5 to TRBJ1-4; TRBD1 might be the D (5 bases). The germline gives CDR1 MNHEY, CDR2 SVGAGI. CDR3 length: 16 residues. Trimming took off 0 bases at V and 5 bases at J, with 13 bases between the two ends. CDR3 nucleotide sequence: TGTGCCAGCAGTTACTCGGACGGGGGAGGGAATGAAAAACTGTTTTTT. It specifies CASSYSDGGGNEKLFF.

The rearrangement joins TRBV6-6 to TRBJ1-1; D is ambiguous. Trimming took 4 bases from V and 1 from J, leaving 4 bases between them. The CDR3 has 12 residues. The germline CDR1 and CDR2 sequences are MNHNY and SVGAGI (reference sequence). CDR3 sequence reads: CASSSGNTEAFF. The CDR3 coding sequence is TGTGCCAGCAGTTCCGGGAACACTGAAGCTTTCTTT.

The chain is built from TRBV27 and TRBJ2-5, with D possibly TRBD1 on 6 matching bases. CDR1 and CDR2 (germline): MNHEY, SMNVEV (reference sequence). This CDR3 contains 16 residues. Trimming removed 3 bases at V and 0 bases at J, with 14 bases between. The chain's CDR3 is CASSLDPGTNQETQYF. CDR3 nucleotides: TGTGCCAGCAGTTTGGATCCCGGGACAAACCAAGAGACCCAGTACTTC.

The chain's CDR3 is CASSSQTRVNTIYF. DNA for the CDR3: TGTGCCAGCAGCTCCCAAACGAGGGTGAACACCATATATTTT. The chain links TRBV5-6 to TRBJ1-3; D uncertain. The CDR3 has 14 residues. V shed 3 bases and J shed 7 bases, with 14 bases lying between them. CDR1 and CDR2 (germline): SGHDT, YYEEEE.

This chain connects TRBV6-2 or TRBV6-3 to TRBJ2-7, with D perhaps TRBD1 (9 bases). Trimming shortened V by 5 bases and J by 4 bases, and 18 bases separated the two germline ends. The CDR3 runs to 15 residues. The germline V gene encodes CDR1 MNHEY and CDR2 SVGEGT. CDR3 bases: TGTGCCAGCAGTCCGGGGGGGACAGGGAGGTACGAGCAGTACTTC. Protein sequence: CASSPGGTGRYEQYF.

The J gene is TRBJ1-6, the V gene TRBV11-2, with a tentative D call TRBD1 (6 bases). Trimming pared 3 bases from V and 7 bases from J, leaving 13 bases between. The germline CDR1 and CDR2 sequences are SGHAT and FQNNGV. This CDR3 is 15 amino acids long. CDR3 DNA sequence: TGTGCCAGCAGCTTCGACCGGGACAAAAATTCACCCCTCCACTTT. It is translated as CASSFDRDKNSPLHF.

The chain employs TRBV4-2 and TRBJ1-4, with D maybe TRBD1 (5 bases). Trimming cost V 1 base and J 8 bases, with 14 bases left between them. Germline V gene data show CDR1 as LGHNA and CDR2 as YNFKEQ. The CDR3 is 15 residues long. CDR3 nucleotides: TGTGCCAGCAGCCAAGGCGTTCATGGGGGGGAAAAACTGTTTTTT. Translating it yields CASSQGVHGGEKLFF.

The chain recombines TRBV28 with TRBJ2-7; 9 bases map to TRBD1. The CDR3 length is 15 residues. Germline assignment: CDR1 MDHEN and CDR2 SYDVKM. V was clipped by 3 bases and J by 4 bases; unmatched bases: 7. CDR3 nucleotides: TGTGCCAGCAGTTTTGTGGGACAGGGATCGTACGAGCAGTACTTC. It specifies CASSFVGQGSYEQYF.

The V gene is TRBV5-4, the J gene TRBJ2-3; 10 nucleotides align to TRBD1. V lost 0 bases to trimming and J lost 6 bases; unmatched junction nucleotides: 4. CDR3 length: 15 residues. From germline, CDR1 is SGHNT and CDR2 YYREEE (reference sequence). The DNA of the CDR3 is TGTGCCAGCAGCTTGGGACAGGGGGCAGCGGATACGCAGTATTTT. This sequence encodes CASSLGQGAADTQYF.

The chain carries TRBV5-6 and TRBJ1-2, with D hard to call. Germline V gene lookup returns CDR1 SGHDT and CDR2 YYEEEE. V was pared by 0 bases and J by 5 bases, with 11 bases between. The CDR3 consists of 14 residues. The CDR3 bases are TGTGCCAGCAGCTTGGCCCCGGACTATTATGGCTACACCTTC. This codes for CASSLAPDYYGYTF.

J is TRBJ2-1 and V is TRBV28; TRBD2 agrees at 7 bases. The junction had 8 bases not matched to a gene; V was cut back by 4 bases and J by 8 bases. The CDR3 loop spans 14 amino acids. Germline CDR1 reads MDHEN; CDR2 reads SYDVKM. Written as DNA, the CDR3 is TGTGCCAGCAGTTGGACTAGTGGGCATCATGAGCAGTTCTTC. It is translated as CASSWTSGHHEQFF.